These 32 T cell receptor beta chains share one sample of origin, sequenced in a study of tumor-infiltrating lymphocytes in primary liver carcinoma. A primer in the constant region served to generate TCR beta cDNA from 500 ng of total RNA. Modified slightly, ARM-PCR produced TCR beta libraries over three nested multiplex PCR rounds. TRBV1-TRBV30 forward primers and a C-beta reverse primer were used in the first two PCR rounds, which each ran for 9 to 10 cycles. One entry per CDR3 protein, called by TCRdb with MiXCR from the multiplex PCR reads. Among about 180,000 distinct CDR3 sequences, less than 65% were seen once, and the ten largest hold 72%. Germline DNA was extracted alongside blood RNA, which was obtained from unsorted whole blood. Sequenced material: peripheral blood. Receptors originate from a man aged 35-49 years with primary liver carcinoma and hepatitis B virus infection.

This clonotype showed up many times. The V and J genes are TRBV4-2 and TRBJ1-1; no firm D call. This CDR3 region has 14 residues. In germline, CDR1 is LGHNA, CDR2 YNFKEQ. The V gene lost 0 bases and the J gene lost 1 base, with 6 bases spanning the gap. For the CDR3, the DNA is TGTGCCAGCAGCCAAGACCAGAGGAACACTGAAGCTTTCTTT. As protein: CASSQDQRNTEAFF.

The table lists this clonotype with a count of one. V usage is TRBV5-5 and J usage is TRBJ2-1, with unresolved D. Trimming took 1 base from V and 6 from J, leaving 8 bases between them. Germline V gives CDR1 SGHKS, CDR2 YYEKEE (reference sequence). This CDR3 contains 13 residues. CDR3 amino acids: CASSLMSLNEQFF. DNA for the CDR3: TGTGCCAGCAGCTTGATGTCCCTCAATGAGCAGTTCTTC.

This chain links TRBV9 with TRBJ2-3; D uncertain. The CDR3 is 13 residues long. The germline CDR1 and CDR2 sequences are SGDLS and YYNGEE. V lost 7 bases and J lost 3, with 12 bases in between. In DNA, the CDR3 is TGTGCCAGCTCCCCAGTTGGAACAGATACGCAGTATTTT. Its translation is CASSPVGTDTQYF.

Points on this clonotype: Compared with germline, one end of the junction differs, possibly owing to a read error. The chain combines TRBV28 with TRBJ2-1; 7 bases are a match to TRBD1. Germline CDR1 MDHEN, CDR2 SYDVKM. This CDR3 contains 16 residues. The CDR3 nucleotides read TGTGCCAGCAGTAGGGGACAGCCTAGCTCCTACAATGAGCAGTCCTTC. It yields the protein CASSRGQPSSYNEQSF.

The rearrangement joins TRBV12-3 or TRBV12-4 to TRBJ1-4; 7 bases map to TRBD1. J lost 10 bases, V lost 6 bases, and 11 bases had no gene match. The CDR3 contains 14 residues. Here the CDR3 reads CASRLTGNRGKLFF. The CDR3 DNA reads TGTGCCAGCAGACTGACAGGGAATCGGGGAAAACTGTTTTTT.

V usage is TRBV12-3 or TRBV12-4 and J usage is TRBJ2-7; a possible D gene is TRBD1 (7 bases). Deletions cut 4 bases from V and 5 bases from J, with 15 bases between. The length of the CDR3 is 14 residues. As DNA, the CDR3 is TGTGCCAGCAGTTCCCGGGAGAGGGGGCACGAGCAGTACTTC. It is translated as CASSSRERGHEQYF.

This clonotype showed up just a few times. This likely came from a read error, as a far larger clone is one base away. This CDR3 is missing its conserved last phenylalanine or tryptophan, likely due to a read error. The V and J genes are TRBV11-2 and TRBJ2-5; no clear D. The CDR3 covers 11 residues. The germline gives CDR1 SGHAT, CDR2 FQNNGV. Trimming took off 3 bases at V and 2 bases at J, with 1 base between the two ends. In nucleotides, the CDR3 is TGTGCCAGCAGCTTGCAAGAGACCCAGTACTTA. Encoded protein: CASSLQETQYL.

The chain is built from TRBV29-1 and TRBJ2-7; D possibly uses TRBD1 or TRBD2 (5 bases each). This CDR3 region has 11 residues. The V gene lost 1 base and the J gene lost 5 bases, with 6 bases spanning the gap. CDR1 and CDR2 from the germline V gene are SQVTM and ANQGSEA. CDR3 sequence: CSVEGDDEQYF. The CDR3 region has the DNA TGCAGCGTTGAAGGGGACGACGAGCAGTACTTC.

About this clonotype itself: A much larger clone lies a single base off, so this may be a read error. The chain employs TRBV6-5 and TRBJ2-7, with D possibly being TRBD1 or TRBD2 (6 bases each). The germline gives CDR1 MNHEY, CDR2 SVGAGI. The CDR3 is 15 amino acids. Deletions cut 5 bases from V and 3 bases from J, with 17 bases between. The CDR3 DNA is TGTGCCAGCAGTCTGATGACAGGAGGGGACTACGAGCAGTACTTC. Its translation: CASSLMTGGDYEQYF.

As to this clonotype: Germline is not matched at one junction end, which may reflect a read error. The gene calls are TRBV11-2 and TRBJ2-1; 11 nucleotides line up with TRBD2. Germline lookup yields CDR1 SGHAT and CDR2 FQNNGV. CDR3 length: 15 amino acids. This CDR3 is CANSLELAGVNEQFF. CDR3 in DNA: TGTGCCAACAGCTTAGAACTAGCGGGAGTCAATGAGCAGTTTTTC. The whole variable domain, filled in from reference TRBV11-2 and TRBJ2-1, reads EAGVAQSPRYKIIEKRQSVAFWCNPISGHATLYWYQQILGQGPKLLIQFQNNGVVDDSQLPKDRFSAERLKGVDSTLKIQPAKLEDSAVYLCANSLELAGVNEQFFGPGTRLTVL.

Worth noting for this clonotype: At one end the junction does not follow the germline gene, possibly because of a read error. The genes are TRBV11-2 and TRBJ1-1; D is ambiguous. The CDR3 length is 13 residues. CDR1 is SGHAT and CDR2 is FQNNGV in the germline V gene. The CDR3 nucleotides read TGTGACAGCAGCTTCACAGCGAACACTGAAGCTTTCTTT. Translation: CDSSFTANTEAFF. Complete variable domain (other parts from reference TRBV11-2 and TRBJ1-1): EAGVAQSPRYKIIEKRQSVAFWCNPISGHATLYWYQQILGQGPKLLIQFQNNGVVDDSQLPKDRFSAERLKGVDSTLKIQPAKLEDSAVYLCDSSFTANTEAFFGQGTRLTVV.

The CDR3 protein is CASTRGTAINKPQHF. Written as DNA, the CDR3 is TGTGCCAGCACGCGGGGCACCGCAATAAATAAGCCCCAGCATTTT. The rearrangement uses TRBV12-3 or TRBV12-4 and TRBJ1-5, with TRBD1 as a possible D gene (5 bases). The germline V and J ends were trimmed by 7 bases and 8 bases, with 21 bases remaining between them. The CDR3 is 15 amino acids.

This chain uses TRBV11-2 with TRBJ1-4, with 7 positions matching TRBD1. The CDR3 covers 16 residues. J was trimmed by 4 bases and V by 10 bases; bases with no gene match: 15. Germline V gene lookup returns CDR1 SGHAT and CDR2 FQNNGV. CDR3 region: CANRPAGDSHNEKLFF. CDR3 coding DNA: TGTGCCAACAGGCCAGCCGGGGACAGCCATAATGAAAAACTGTTTTTT.

This clonotype has only one observation. This chain connects TRBV30 to TRBJ2-1; 9 nucleotides match TRBD2. V dropped 2 bases and J dropped 4; count of bases not matched to a gene: 9. The germline V gene has CDR1 GTSNPN and CDR2 SVGIG (reference sequence). This CDR3 region has 16 residues. The CDR3 nucleotides are TGTGCCTGGAGTTATCCGCCTAGCGGGACGTACAATGAGCAGTTCTTC. Its translation: CAWSYPPSGTYNEQFF.

This clonotype was seen more than once but under ten times. This chain uses TRBV12-3 or TRBV12-4 with TRBJ2-7; D not resolved. The ends were cut back, 3 bases at V and 6 bases at J, with 6 bases in the middle. The CDR3 spans 11 residues. CDR3 bases: TGTGCCAGCAGTTTTAATCTCGAGCAGTACTTC. Translated, it gives CASSFNLEQYF.

Note on this clonotype: With a much larger clone just one base away, this may be a read error. CDR3 loop: CRVGQWVHEQYF. The CDR3 region has the DNA TGCCGCGTTGGACAGTGGGTTCACGAGCAGTACTTC. The V gene is TRBV29-1, the J gene TRBJ2-7; TRBD1 is a possible D gene (6 bases). The CDR3 length is 12 residues. Germline CDR1 reads SQVTM; CDR2 reads ANQGSEA.

The chain carries TRBV12-3 or TRBV12-4 and TRBJ2-5, with D uncertain. The V end was cut by 8 bases, the J end by 1 base, with 17 bases between. The CDR3 loop spans 15 amino acids. In nucleotides, the CDR3 is TGTGCCAGCGGTCCCCGGCAACTGGTCCAAGAGACCCAGTACTTC. Its translation is CASGPRQLVQETQYF.

A remark on this clonotype: Given the absence of the conserved phenylalanine or tryptophan at the CDR3 end, a read error is likely. This chain links TRBV11-2 with TRBJ2-1; unclear D gene. The CDR3 covers 11 residues. Germline V gene data show CDR1 as SGHAT and CDR2 as FQNNGV. V was shortened by 2 bases and J by 10 bases, with 6 bases between the two germline ends. CDR3 protein: CASSLKAEQFC. The CDR3 DNA reads as TGTGCCAGCAGCTTAAAAGCAGAGCAGTTCTGC.

The table lists this clonotype with a few counts. This CDR3 reads CASSSNLDTQYF. The CDR3 nucleotides read TGTGCCAGCAGCTCCAACTTGGATACGCAGTATTTT. The rearrangement joins TRBV7-9 to TRBJ2-3; D remains ambiguous. The CDR3 totals 12 residues. V was trimmed by 4 bases and J by 6 bases, leaving 8 bases between them. From germline, CDR1 is SEHNR and CDR2 FQNEAQ (reference sequence).

As for this clonotype: This may arise from a read error, as a much more abundant clone is one base away. This chain links TRBV12-3 or TRBV12-4 with TRBJ1-1; the D is unclear. V lost 4 bases to trimming and J lost 4 bases, with 10 bases between them. The CDR3 length is 13 residues. CDR3 sequence (DNA): TGTGCCAGCAGTTCATCGGATCTCACTGAAGCTTTCTTT. As protein: CASSSSDLTEAFF.

This clonotype was observed once. This chain uses TRBV28 with TRBJ2-2, with 8 nucleotides matching TRBD2. The CDR3 length is 13 residues. From germline, CDR1 is MDHEN and CDR2 SYDVKM. V was clipped by 8 bases and J by 4 bases; unmatched bases: 3. The CDR3 protein is CASGGGFTGELFF. The CDR3 DNA reads as TGTGCCAGCGGCGGGGGGTTCACCGGGGAGCTGTTTTTT.

A note on this clonotype: A much larger clone differs by one base, so this may be a read error. The J gene is TRBJ2-3, the V gene TRBV29-1; 7 bases fit TRBD2. The CDR3 runs 15 residues. Germline CDR1 reads SQVTM; CDR2 reads ANQGSEA. For the CDR3, the DNA is TGCAGGGTTGAAGGTAGCGGGTTGACGACAGATACGCAGTATTTT. Residues: CRVEGSGLTTDTQYF.

The chain is built from TRBV28 and TRBJ2-7; 8 nucleotides agree with TRBD2. The CDR3 length is 17 residues. With 4 bases clipped from V and 6 bases from J, the junction kept 17 bases outside the gene matches. Germline loops: CDR1 MDHEN, CDR2 SYDVKM. The CDR3 DNA sequence: TGTGCCAGCAGTTGGCAGGCACAAGCGGGAGTACGTTGCGAGCAGTACTTC. Residues: CASSWQAQAGVRCEQYF.

Turning to this clonotype: Germline and junction disagree at one end, which may indicate a read error. The V call is TRBV10-3, the J call TRBJ1-1; TRBD1 is a possible D gene (6 bases). Germline CDR1 and CDR2: ENHRY and SYGVKD. There are 15 residues in the CDR3. CDR3 sequence: CAIRGDNSVNTEGFF. The CDR3 coding sequence is TGTGCCATCAGGGGGGACAATTCGGTCAACACTGAAGGTTTCTTT.

The chain employs TRBV5-5 and TRBJ2-7; D uncertain. V was pared by 2 bases and J by 0 bases, with 6 bases between. In germline, CDR1 is SGHKS, CDR2 YYEKEE (reference sequence). The CDR3 totals 13 residues. The CDR3 loop reads CASSFLVSYEQYF. CDR3 coding DNA: TGTGCCAGCAGCTTCCTGGTCTCCTACGAGCAGTACTTC.

This clonotype was seen once. The V call is TRBV12-3 or TRBV12-4, the J call TRBJ2-7; D remains ambiguous. This CDR3 is 14 amino acids long. V was trimmed by 5 bases and J by 5 bases, leaving 16 bases between them. The DNA of the CDR3 is TGTGCCAGCAGTACCCCTCCAAGCATCAACGAGCAGTACTTC. It is translated as CASSTPPSINEQYF.

Comments on this clonotype: The junction departs from the called germline gene at one end, perhaps through a read error. The chain uses TRBV11-2 and TRBJ2-1, with 8 positions matching TRBD2. The CDR3 covers 17 residues. Germline loops: CDR1 SGHAT, CDR2 FQNNGV. The chain's CDR3 is CVSSLSQGLGGSNEQFF. As DNA, the CDR3 is TGTGTCAGCAGCTTAAGTCAGGGACTAGGGGGTTCCAATGAGCAGTTCTTC.

The V gene is TRBV28, the J gene TRBJ2-5; 12 bases align to TRBD2. Losses at the gene ends were 3 bases for V and 5 bases for J; bases not matched to a gene: 4. In germline, CDR1 is MDHEN, CDR2 SYDVKM. The length of the CDR3 is 15 residues. Here the CDR3 reads CASSLTSGSGETQYF. CDR3 in DNA: TGTGCCAGCAGTTTGACTAGCGGGAGTGGGGAGACCCAGTACTTC.

The chain recombines TRBV6-2 or TRBV6-3 with TRBJ1-5; D gene uncertain. The DNA end lines up better with TRBJ2-3; the J call may be wrong. From germline, CDR1 is MNHEY and CDR2 SVGEGT. The CDR3 spans 12 residues. CDR3 bases: TGTGCCAGCAGCCATTACGAGCAGCCCCAGTATTTT. Translated: CASSHYEQPQYF.

The rearrangement joins TRBV12-3 or TRBV12-4 to TRBJ1-1; no clear D gene. CDR3 length: 15 residues. Trimming cost V 5 bases and J 0 bases, with 13 bases left between them. The CDR3 region is CASSPLTEMNTEAFF. For the CDR3, the DNA is TGTGCCAGCAGTCCCTTGACCGAAATGAACACTGAAGCTTTCTTT.

The V and J genes are TRBV6-2 or TRBV6-3 and TRBJ1-4; D remains unclear. Per germline, CDR1 MNHEY and CDR2 SVGEGT. The V gene lost 6 bases and the J gene lost 8 bases, with 10 bases spanning the gap. The CDR3 loop spans 12 amino acids. The CDR3 sequence is CASRTVGEKLFF. CDR3 nucleotide sequence: TGTGCCAGCAGAACGGTGGGGGAAAAACTGTTTTTT.

Concerning this clonotype itself: An end of the junction differs from the germline gene, which may be a read error. The chain links TRBV4-1 to TRBJ2-5, with D tentatively TRBD1 or TRBD2 (5 bases each). Germline V gives CDR1 MGHRA, CDR2 YSYEKL. The CDR3 has 16 amino acids. The CDR3, as DNA: TGCGCCAGCAGCCAAGAACGGGACCCGGGTTGGGAGACCCATTACTTC. Its translation is CASSQERDPGWETHYF.